A single sample gave rise to the 3 T cell receptor beta chains below, sequenced in a study. TCRdb independently ran MiXCR on the 5' RACE reads; one entry per CDR3 protein. The data contain roughly 45,000 distinct CDR3 sequences, about a fifth of them singletons. Cells sorted as Tregs were CD4+, CD25+ and CD127-/low. The sample consisted of Tregs sorted from a lymph node. These receptors all come from a female donor with breast cancer.

As to this clonotype: Because it lacks the conserved phenylalanine or tryptophan at the end, this CDR3 is likely a read error. Because the CDR3's place on the DNA is in doubt, the DNA is left out and the CDR3 is given as listed by TCRdb. V is TRBV29-1 and J is TRBJ1-2; no check of the table's D call, TRBD1, against the DNA was made. CDR1 and CDR2 (germline): SQVTM, ANQGSEA. The CDR3 is 15 residues long, ends included. CDR3 in amino acids: CSVEDIGGQGYGFTI.

The rearrangement links TRBV7-9 to TRBJ2-5, with TRBD2 identical over 9 bases. Germline V lookup: CDR1 SEHNR, CDR2 FQNEAQ (reference sequence). This CDR3 region has 17 residues. V was pared by 2 bases and J by 3 bases, with 10 bases of the junction left unmatched. CDR3 coding DNA: TGTGCCAGCAGCTTACGGGTAGGGGCTAGCGGGAAAGAGACCCAGTACTTC. Translating gives CASSLRVGASGKETQYF.

In this sample, this clonotype turned up a few times. This sequence joins TRBV20-1 and TRBJ1-4, with D unclear. Deletions cut 2 bases from V and 1 base from J, with 14 bases between. This CDR3 has 16 amino acids. Germline loops: CDR1 DFQATT, CDR2 SNEGSKA (reference sequence). CDR3 nucleotide sequence: TGCAGTGCTAGATACGAGGGAGGGAGAACTAATGAAAAACTGTTTTTT. Encoded protein: CSARYEGGRTNEKLFF.